Listed below are T cell receptor beta chains from one sample, sequenced in a study of shared clonotypes between healthy human individuals. This table comes from immunoSEQ multiplex PCR, and its TCRdb copy is limited to in-frame clones, with some not included. This sample has about 330,000 clones; around two thirds occur once, and the top ten carry 10% to 13%. The specimen sequenced was memory CD4+ T cells sorted from blood. Receptors were obtained from a man aged 25-45 years in good health. The CDR3 runs from the conserved cysteine through the conserved F or W. The D gene is left open where the match is weak. Only part of the rows carry a size: once, few, many, or a class if the clone is expanded.

size	V	J	D	CDR3	DNA
once	TRBV29-1	TRBJ2-5	-	CSARTQETQYF	TGCAGCGCACGAACCCAAGAAACCCAGTACTTC
-	TRBV11-2	TRBJ1-3	-	CASSVSGNTIYF	TGTGCCAGCAGCGTCTCTGGAAACACCATATATTTT
once	TRBV7-9	TRBJ2-7	-	CASRGALEQYF	TGTGCCAGCAGGGGGGCCCTCGAGCAGTACTTC
-	TRBV19	TRBJ1-2	TRBD1	CASSAPGGSYGYTF	TGTGCCAGTAGTGCCCCAGGGGGCAGCTATGGCTACACCTTC
-	TRBV18	TRBJ2-3	TRBD2	CASSPLFGGGSTDTQYF	TGTGCCAGCTCACCCCTTTTCGGGGGAGGGAGCACAGATACGCAGTATTTT
-	TRBV25-1	TRBJ2-3	-	CASSELGGDTQYF	TGTGCCAGCAGTGAGCTAGGGGGAGATACGCAGTATTTT
-	TRBV7-8	TRBJ2-7	-	CASSLGHPSYEQYF	TGTGCCAGCAGCTTGGGACATCCATCCTACGAGCAGTACTTC
-	TRBV18	TRBJ2-3	-	CASSRGGTDTQYF	TGTGCCAGCTCACGGGGAGGCACAGATACGCAGTATTTT
-	TRBV5-4	TRBJ2-3	TRBD2	CASSVRTSVTTDTQYF	TGTGCCAGCAGCGTACGGACTAGCGTGACCACAGATACGCAGTATTTT
-	TRBV6-5	TRBJ1-2	-	CASSRPDTSNGYTF	TGTGCCAGCAGCCGCCCGGACACCTCGAATGGCTACACCTTC
few	TRBV10-2	TRBJ2-7	-	CASSEPRQGRYEQYF	TGCGCCAGCAGTGAGCCCCGTCAGGGAAGGTACGAGCAGTACTTC
-	TRBV27	TRBJ1-5	-	CASSPWGGRVNQPQHF	TGTGCCAGCTCCCCCTGGGGGGGCAGGGTCAATCAGCCCCAGCATTTT
-	TRBV2	TRBJ1-1	-	CASSEDAGMNTEAFF	TGTGCCAGCAGTGAAGATGCGGGGATGAACACTGAAGCTTTCTTT
few	TRBV5-6	TRBJ1-2	TRBD1	CASSVTGGDGYGYTF	TGTGCCAGCAGCGTAACAGGGGGAGACGGCTATGGCTACACCTTC
-	TRBV6-5	TRBJ2-2	-	CASSYSSLGELFF	TGTGCCAGCAGTTACTCAAGTTTAGGGGAGCTGTTTTTT
-	TRBV4-3	TRBJ2-6	-	CASSQGVPVISGANVLTF	TGCGCCAGCAGCCAAGGGGTCCCCGTTATCTCTGGGGCCAACGTCCTGACTTTC
-	TRBV5-4	TRBJ2-1	TRBD2	CASRRRAGGGNNEQFF	TGTGCCAGCAGACGCCGCGCGGGAGGAGGGAACAATGAGCAGTTCTTC
-	TRBV6-5	TRBJ2-1	-	CASTDRVQEQFF	TGTGCCAGCACGGACCGGGTCCAAGAGCAGTTCTTC